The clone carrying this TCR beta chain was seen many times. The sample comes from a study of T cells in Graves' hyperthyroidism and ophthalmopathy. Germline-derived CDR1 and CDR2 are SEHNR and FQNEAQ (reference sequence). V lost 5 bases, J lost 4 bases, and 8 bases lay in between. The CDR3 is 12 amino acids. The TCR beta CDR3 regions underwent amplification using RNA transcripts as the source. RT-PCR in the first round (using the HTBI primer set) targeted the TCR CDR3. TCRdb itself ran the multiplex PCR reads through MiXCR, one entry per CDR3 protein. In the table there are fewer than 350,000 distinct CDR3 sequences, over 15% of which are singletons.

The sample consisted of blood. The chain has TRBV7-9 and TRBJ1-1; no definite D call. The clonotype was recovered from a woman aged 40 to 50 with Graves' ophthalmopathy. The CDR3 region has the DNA TGTGCCAGCAGCGCATATAGCACTGAAGCTTTCTTT. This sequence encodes CASSAYSTEAFF.